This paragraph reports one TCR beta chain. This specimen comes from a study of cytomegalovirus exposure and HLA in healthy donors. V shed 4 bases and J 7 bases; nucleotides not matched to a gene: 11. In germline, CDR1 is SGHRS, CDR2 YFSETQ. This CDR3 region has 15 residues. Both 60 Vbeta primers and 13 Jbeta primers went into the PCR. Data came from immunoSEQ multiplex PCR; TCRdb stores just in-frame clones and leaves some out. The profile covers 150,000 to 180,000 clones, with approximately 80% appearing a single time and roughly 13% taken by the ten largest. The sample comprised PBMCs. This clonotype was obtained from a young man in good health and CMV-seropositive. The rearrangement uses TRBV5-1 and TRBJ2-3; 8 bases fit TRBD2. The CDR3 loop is CASSRGGREGNTQYF. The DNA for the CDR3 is TGCGCCAGCAGCCGCGGTGGACGGGAGGGTAATACGCAGTATTTT.